This passage covers 21 T cell receptor beta chains from one sample sequenced in a study of blood T cell repertoires in COVID-19. The method was immunoSEQ multiplex PCR; TCRdb's version includes in-frame clones alone and lacks a portion of them. The sample records under 200,000 clones, about 84% being singletons. Sequencing was done on a sample of peripheral blood. The receptors stem from a woman aged 25 to 39 with acute or convalescent COVID-19.

The rearrangement joins TRBV5-1 to TRBJ1-2; the match to TRBD1 covers 7 bases. The CDR3 contains 13 residues. The junction had 2 bases not matched to a gene; V was cut back by 2 bases and J by 4 bases. Germline V CDR1 and CDR2: SGHRS, YFSETQ. The CDR3: CASSFEGAYGYTF. The CDR3 DNA sequence: TGCGCCAGCAGCTTCGAGGGGGCCTATGGCTACACCTTC.

The chain combines TRBV20-1 with TRBJ1-2; unclear D gene. The CDR3 has 10 amino acids. Germline V gives CDR1 DFQATT, CDR2 SNEGSKA (reference sequence). The ends were cut back, 3 bases at V and 12 bases at J, with 11 bases in the middle. The CDR3 is CSASYGVDTF. The DNA for the CDR3 is TGCAGTGCTAGTTACGGAGTCGACACCTTC.

The genes are TRBV28 and TRBJ2-2; 8 bases line up with TRBD1. The CDR3 is 15 residues long. Germline V gene lookup returns CDR1 MDHEN and CDR2 SYDVKM. The V gene end was trimmed by 6 bases and the J gene end by 1 base; junction bases not matched to a gene: 4. CDR3 sequence: CASSLGQGNTGELFF. In DNA form, the CDR3 reads TGTGCCAGCAGCCTCGGACAGGGGAACACCGGGGAGCTGTTTTTT.

The CDR3: CASSQLAGGYNEQFF. The CDR3 DNA is TGTGCCAGCAGCCAACTAGCGGGAGGATACAATGAGCAGTTCTTC. The chain carries TRBV14 and TRBJ2-1, with 11 bases identical to TRBD2. Germline V lookup: CDR1 SGHDN, CDR2 FVKESK. The length of the CDR3 is 15 residues. With V trimmed by 2 bases and J by 4 bases, 1 base remained unmatched.

The chain employs TRBV5-1 and TRBJ1-2; TRBD1 might be the D (5 bases). Per germline, CDR1 SGHRS and CDR2 YFSETQ. CDR3 length: 17 residues. Trimming removed 6 bases from V and 2 bases from J, with 23 bases in between. The CDR3 DNA follows: TGCGCCAGCAAGCGGGACGCCGGACCTCCCGGGAACTATGGCTACACCTTC. Translation: CASKRDAGPPGNYGYTF. The full variable domain, rest sourced from reference TRBV5-1 and TRBJ1-2, is KAGVTQTPRYLIKTRGQQVTLSCSPISGHRSVSWYQQTPGQGLQFLFEYFSETQRNKGNFPGRFSGRQFSNSRSEMNVSTLELGDSALYLCASKRDAGPPGNYGYTFGSGTRLTVV.

J is TRBJ1-6 and V is TRBV27, with TRBD1 as a possible D gene (6 bases). The germline CDR1 and CDR2 sequences are MNHEY and SMNVEV (reference sequence). The V end was cut by 6 bases, the J end by 10 bases, with 19 bases between. CDR3 length equals 15 residues. The CDR3 coding sequence is TGTGCCAGCAGGACGGGCAGGGGCCCTACATCACCCCTCCACTTT. It is translated as CASRTGRGPTSPLHF.

The genes are TRBV11-3 and TRBJ2-7; the D gene is possibly TRBD1 (8 bases). The CDR3 consists of 20 residues. V was trimmed by 4 bases and J by 6 bases, leaving 34 bases between them. Germline CDR1 SGHNT, CDR2 YENEEA. CDR3 residues: CASSSATTNTLQGGSVEQYF. The DNA for the CDR3 is TGTGCCAGCAGCTCCGCTACTACCAACACCCTACAGGGGGGGTCGGTCGAGCAGTACTTC.

The chain employs TRBV19 and TRBJ1-1; 8 nucleotides align to TRBD1. The trim removed 5 bases at V and 1 base at J, leaving 6 bases unmatched. CDR1 and CDR2 from the germline V gene are LNHDA and SQIVND (reference sequence). CDR3 length equals 15 residues. CDR3 DNA sequence: TGTGCCAGTAGTGCCGACAGGGGATCGAACACTGAAGCTTTCTTT. The encoded protein is CASSADRGSNTEAFF.

The CDR3 loop reads CASSPRAGPTDQQFF. CDR3 coding DNA: TGTGCCAGCAGTCCAAGGGCAGGGCCAACCGACCAACAGTTCTTC. The rearrangement joins TRBV6-6 to TRBJ2-1; maybe TRBD1 (5 bases). Germline V gene lookup returns CDR1 MNHNY and CDR2 SVGAGI (reference sequence). The CDR3 is made up of 15 amino acids. Trimming removed 5 bases at V and 13 bases at J, with 24 bases between.

The V gene is TRBV5-6, the J gene TRBJ1-2; D uncertain. This CDR3 spans 12 amino acids. The germline V and J ends were trimmed by 2 bases and 5 bases, with 7 bases remaining between them. Germline-derived CDR1 and CDR2 are SGHDT and YYEEEE. CDR3 in DNA: TGTGCCAGCAGCTTACCAGATTATGGCTACACCTTC. Its protein product is CASSLPDYGYTF.

The V gene is TRBV7-3, the J gene TRBJ1-2; 9 bases are shared with TRBD1. This CDR3 has 15 amino acids. Trimming cost V 5 bases and J 8 bases; bases outside gene matches: 12. Germline V gene sequence: CDR1 SGHTA, CDR2 FQGTGA. The CDR3 region has the DNA TGTGCCAGCAGCAATCCCGGGACAGGGATTTGGGGCTACACCTTC. Protein: CASSNPGTGIWGYTF. Filled out from reference TRBV7-3 and TRBJ1-2, the complete variable domain reads GAGVSQTPSNKVTEKGKYVELRCDPISGHTALYWYRQSLGQGPEFLIYFQGTGAADDSGLPNDRFFAVRPEGSVSTLKIQRTERGDSAVYLCASSNPGTGIWGYTFGSGTRLTVV.

The V and J genes are TRBV30 and TRBJ2-7, with D tentatively TRBD1 (6 bases). CDR3 length: 14 residues. CDR1 and CDR2 (germline): GTSNPN, SVGIG (reference sequence). Trimming shortened V by 5 bases and J by 3 bases, and 17 bases separated the two germline ends. The CDR3 loop is CAWGIRLGGYEQYF. As DNA, the CDR3 is TGTGCCTGGGGCATCCGGCTAGGGGGCTACGAGCAGTACTTC.

The chain recombines TRBV5-1 with TRBJ1-4; the D gene is possibly TRBD1 (5 bases). The V gene lost 2 bases and the J gene lost 6 bases, with 11 bases spanning the gap. The CDR3 is 14 residues long. Per the germline V gene, CDR1 is SGHRS and CDR2 is YFSETQ. The CDR3 region is CASSLLGGDEKLFF. The CDR3, as DNA: TGCGCCAGCAGCTTATTAGGAGGGGATGAAAAACTGTTTTTT.

This clone appeared once. The chain uses TRBV7-2 and TRBJ2-3; D is possibly TRBD2 (6 bases). The CDR3 loop spans 16 amino acids. V lost 2 bases, J lost 5 bases, and 17 bases lay in between. In germline, CDR1 is SGHTA, CDR2 FQGNSA. CDR3 sequence: CASSLTPVIGRDTQYF. Written as DNA, the CDR3 is TGTGCCAGCAGCTTAACTCCTGTCATCGGGAGAGATACGCAGTATTTT.

This chain joins TRBV3-1 (or the pseudogene TRBV3-2) and TRBJ2-5, with 8 positions matching TRBD2. The ends lost 2 bases at V and 5 bases at J; junction bases unmatched: 7. Germline V gene lookup returns CDR1 LGHDT and CDR2 YNNKEL (reference sequence). The CDR3 has 15 residues. The CDR3 region is CASSQSAGGRETQYF. CDR3 DNA sequence: TGTGCCAGCAGCCAATCCGCGGGAGGTCGGGAGACCCAGTACTTC.

This clone was seen just once. The chain recombines TRBV5-1 with TRBJ1-3; D remains ambiguous. With 2 bases removed from V and 0 bases from J, the gap between germline ends came to 6 bases. The CDR3 contains 14 residues. Germline V gene sequence: CDR1 SGHRS, CDR2 YFSETQ. As DNA, the CDR3 is TGCGCCAGCAGCTTATCGAGCTCTGGAAACACCATATATTTT. Protein product: CASSLSSSGNTIYF. Combining the CDR3 with reference TRBV5-1 and TRBJ1-3 gives the whole variable domain KAGVTQTPRYLIKTRGQQVTLSCSPISGHRSVSWYQQTPGQGLQFLFEYFSETQRNKGNFPGRFSGRQFSNSRSEMNVSTLELGDSALYLCASSLSSSGNTIYFGEGSWLTVV.

This rearrangement joins TRBV19 to TRBJ1-4; 7 bases are a match to TRBD1. Germline V gene lookup returns CDR1 LNHDA and CDR2 SQIVND (reference sequence). The V and J ends lost 4 bases and 2 bases, in that order; junction bases with no gene match: 7. The CDR3 is 16 amino acids. The CDR3 DNA reads as TGTGCCAGTAGTAGCCGACAGGGTGTTACTAATGAAAAACTGTTTTTT. Amino acid sequence: CASSSRQGVTNEKLFF.

The gene calls are TRBV19 and TRBJ1-2; D might be TRBD1 (6 bases). From germline, CDR1 is LNHDA and CDR2 SQIVND (reference sequence). The CDR3 runs to 15 residues. V lost 1 base and J lost 6, with 15 bases in between. DNA for the CDR3: TGTGCCAGTAGTATAGTAGGTGGGGGGGCAAATGGCTACACCTTC. This gives the protein CASSIVGGGANGYTF.

CDR3 in amino acids: CASSFMGQELNEQFF. CDR3 coding DNA: TGTGCCAGCAGTTTTATGGGACAGGAACTCAATGAGCAGTTCTTC. V is TRBV27 and J is TRBJ2-1; TRBD1 matches at 8 bases. This CDR3 region has 15 residues. Germline-derived CDR1 and CDR2 are MNHEY and SMNVEV (reference sequence). The junction had 7 bases not matched to a gene; V was cut back by 3 bases and J by 6 bases.

This clone showed up just once. The chain joins TRBV6-2 or TRBV6-3 to TRBJ2-5; D is undetermined. This CDR3 is 15 amino acids long. Looked up from germline, CDR1 is MNHEY and CDR2 is SVGEGT. Trimming cost V 2 bases and J 7 bases, with 17 bases left between them. The CDR3 is CASSYPAPTPGTQYF. Written as DNA, the CDR3 is TGTGCCAGCAGTTACCCCGCCCCTACCCCGGGGACCCAGTACTTC.

The chain carries TRBV4-2 and TRBJ2-7; 9 bases agree with TRBD2. This CDR3 spans 15 amino acids. Losses at the gene ends were 3 bases for V and 3 bases for J; bases not matched to a gene: 6. Germline V gene data show CDR1 as LGHNA and CDR2 as YNFKEQ. The CDR3 DNA reads as TGTGCCAGCAGCCACTCTAGCGGGGTAGGCTACGAGCAGTACTTC. It encodes CASSHSSGVGYEQYF.